A selection of T cell receptor beta chains follows, all from one sample in a study of cytomegalovirus exposure and HLA in healthy donors. Produced via immunoSEQ multiplex PCR; TCRdb's table is partial and in-frame only. The table includes roughly 190,000 clones, roughly 80% detected once. Sequences were obtained from PBMCs. The receptors shown here come from a woman aged 18-29 years in good health and CMV-seronegative. Each CDR3 is given with its conserved first and last residue. The D gene is left open where the match is weak. Some rows mark clone size as missing; the rest say once, few, many or name a class of expanded clone.

clone_size | d_call | j_call | v_call | cdr3_aa | cdr3_nt
. | . | TRBJ2-4 | TRBV7-9 | CASSPNRGGDQYF | TGTGCCAGCAGCCCCAACAGGGGAGGAGACCAGTACTTC
. | . | TRBJ1-1 | TRBV19 | CASGRGQPPTEAFF | TGTGCCAGTGGGCGAGGGCAGCCCCCCACTGAAGCTTTCTTT
. | . | TRBJ1-6 | TRBV7-9 | CASSLTGHQLF | TGTGCCAGCAGCTTAACGGGACACCAACTTTTT
. | . | TRBJ2-3 | TRBV7-2 | CASSLQFSGVSDTQYF | TGTGCCAGCAGCTTACAATTTAGCGGAGTTTCGGATACGCAGTATTTT
once | . | TRBJ1-2 | TRBV6-6 | CASSRGSNYGYTF | TGTGCCAGCAGTAGGGGCAGTAACTATGGCTACACCTTC
few | . | TRBJ2-1 | TRBV15 | CATSSDLALNNEQFF | TGTGCCACCAGCAGTGATCTAGCGTTGAACAATGAGCAGTTCTTC
. | . | TRBJ2-2 | TRBV5-8 | CASSLIAGGELFF | TGTGCCAGCAGCTTGATAGCCGGCGGGGAGCTGTTTTTT
few | TRBD1 | TRBJ1-3 | TRBV7-9 | CASSQDWDRGGNTIYF | TGTGCCAGCAGCCAAGACTGGGACAGGGGCGGAAACACCATATATTTT
. | TRBD2 | TRBJ2-7 | TRBV28 | CASSLPGGSGSYEQYF | TGTGCCAGCAGTTTACCTGGCGGGAGTGGTTCCTACGAGCAGTACTTC
. | TRBD2 | TRBJ2-7 | TRBV29-1 | CSVEVGGTSGYEQYF | TGCAGCGTTGAAGTTGGCGGGACTAGCGGTTACGAGCAGTACTTC
. | . | TRBJ2-5 | TRBV5-1 | CASSLDYLQETQYF | TGCGCCAGCAGCCTGGACTACCTCCAAGAGACCCAGTACTTC
. | TRBD1 | TRBJ1-6 | TRBV4-1 | CASSQDRTGVGSPLHF | TGCGCCAGCAGCCAAGATAGGACAGGGGTGGGTTCACCCCTCCACTTT
. | TRBD2 | TRBJ2-3 | TRBV4-2 | CASSLISGRDVDTQYF | TGTGCCAGCAGCCTAATATCGGGGAGGGACGTTGATACGCAGTATTTT
. | . | TRBJ2-7 | TRBV29-1 | CSVRDSYEQYF | TGCAGCGTACGGGACTCCTACGAGCAGTACTTC
. | . | TRBJ2-5 | TRBV30 | CAWRRSPQETQYF | TGTGCCTGGAGGCGGTCCCCCCAAGAGACCCAGTACTTC
. | TRBD2 | TRBJ2-7 | TRBV6-5 | CASSPGLAGEQYF | TGTGCCAGCAGTCCCGGACTAGCGGGCGAGCAGTACTTC
. | . | TRBJ2-7 | TRBV6-1 | CASSERAGSYEQYF | TGTGCCAGCAGTGAACGGGCGGGGTCCTACGAGCAGTACTTC
. | TRBD2 | TRBJ2-1 | TRBV25-1 | CASSELGLADSSYNEQFF | TGTGCCAGCAGTGAACTGGGACTAGCGGACAGCTCCTACAATGAGCAGTTCTTC
. | TRBD2 | TRBJ2-1 | TRBV28 | CASRQPEGLAGVRNEQFF | TGTGCCAGCAGGCAACCGGAGGGACTAGCGGGAGTACGCAATGAGCAGTTCTTC
. | TRBD1 | TRBJ1-2 | TRBV25-1 | CASSESWTGGFGYTF | TGTGCCAGCAGTGAATCCTGGACAGGGGGCTTTGGCTACACCTTC
. | . | TRBJ1-4 | TRBV6-5 | CASSLSATNEKLFF | TGTGCCAGCAGTTTAAGCGCAACTAATGAAAAACTGTTTTTT
. | TRBD2 | TRBJ2-2 | TRBV9 | CASSVGRGGSTGELFF | TGTGCCAGCAGCGTCGGACGGGGGGGGAGCACCGGGGAGCTGTTTTTT
. | . | TRBJ1-5 | TRBV2 | CASSRNSAHNQPQHF | TGTGCCAGCAGTCGAAATAGTGCCCACAATCAGCCCCAGCATTTT
. | . | TRBJ2-4 | TRBV2 | CASRKQGLGNIQYF | TGTGCCAGCAGGAAACAGGGATTAGGAAACATTCAGTACTTC
. | TRBD2 | TRBJ2-7 | TRBV27 | CASSRREGPDEQYF | TGTGCCAGCAGCCGAAGGGAGGGGCCCGACGAGCAGTACTTC
. | TRBD1 | TRBJ1-1 | TRBV28 | CASTIGTANTEAFF | TGTGCCAGCACCATCGGGACAGCGAACACTGAAGCTTTCTTT
few | . | TRBJ1-1 | TRBV5-4 | CASSVTGDMNMEAFF | TGTGCCAGCAGCGTAACGGGAGATATGAACATGGAAGCTTTCTTT
few | TRBD2 | TRBJ2-7 | TRBV6-1 | CASSATSGTGSEQYF | TGTGCCAGCAGTGCGACTAGCGGGACAGGAAGCGAGCAGTACTTC
. | TRBD2 | TRBJ2-1 | TRBV18 | CASSPSGGADEQFF | TGTGCCAGCTCGCCTAGCGGGGGGGCCGATGAGCAGTTCTTC
. | TRBD1 | TRBJ2-5 | TRBV29-1 | CSVRQGQETQYF | TGCAGCGTTAGACAGGGCCAAGAGACCCAGTACTTC
. | . | TRBJ2-1 | TRBV28 | CASRPSGSHEQFF | TGTGCCAGCAGACCAAGCGGAAGCCATGAGCAGTTCTTC
once | TRBD2 | TRBJ2-3 | TRBV4-1 | CASSQGSGAGDTQYF | TGCGCCAGCAGCCAAGGGAGCGGGGCCGGAGATACGCAGTATTTT
. | . | TRBJ1-1 | TRBV27 | CASSLLPGSEAFF | TGTGCCAGCAGTTTATTACCGGGGTCAGAGGCTTTCTTT
few | . | TRBJ2-4 | TRBV5-1 | CASNGDLAKNIQYF | TGCGCCAGCAACGGGGACTTAGCCAAAAACATTCAGTACTTC
. | TRBD2 | TRBJ2-1 | TRBV18 | CASSRRREEYNEQFF | TGTGCCAGCTCACGGCGCCGGGAGGAATACAATGAGCAGTTCTTC
. | . | TRBJ2-1 | TRBV7-6 | CASNQMGGGGNEQFF | TGTGCCAGCAACCAGATGGGGGGAGGGGGTAATGAGCAGTTCTTC
. | . | TRBJ1-2 | TRBV6-5 | CASSWGRDGYGYTF | TGTGCCAGCTCGTGGGGCAGGGATGGTTATGGCTACACCTTC
once | TRBD2 | TRBJ2-7 | TRBV7-2 | CASSFGGPAGEQYF | TGTGCCAGCAGCTTTGGAGGCCCAGCGGGAGAGCAGTACTTC
. | TRBD2 | TRBJ2-7 | TRBV7-2 | CASSSSGPYEQYF | TGTGCCAGCAGCTCTAGCGGTCCCTACGAGCAGTACTTC
. | TRBD1 | TRBJ2-1 | TRBV7-9 | CASSLYGQGDEQFF | TGTGCCAGCAGCTTATATGGACAGGGGGATGAGCAGTTCTTC
once | TRBD1 | TRBJ1-2 | TRBV28 | CASQGQGARGYTF | TGTGCCTCCCAGGGACAGGGGGCGCGAGGCTACACCTTC
. | . | TRBJ2-2 | TRBV6-6 | CASNVEGAGTGELFF | TGTGCCAGCAATGTGGAGGGGGCAGGCACCGGGGAGCTGTTTTTT
. | TRBD2 | TRBJ2-1 | TRBV5-8 | CASSLTASGRRGEQFF | TGTGCCAGCAGCTTGACGGCTAGCGGGAGGAGAGGTGAGCAGTTCTTC
few | . | TRBJ2-1 | TRBV19 | CASGRGAQFF | TGTGCCAGCGGTCGAGGTGCGCAGTTCTTC
. | . | TRBJ2-3 | TRBV9 | CASSAQRGRFDTQYF | TGTGCCAGCAGCGCCCAGAGGGGGAGATTTGATACGCAGTATTTT
. | TRBD1 | TRBJ1-2 | TRBV28 | CASSFRGQVYYGYTF | TGTGCCAGCAGTTTCAGGGGACAGGTTTACTATGGCTACACCTTC
. | TRBD1 | TRBJ1-2 | TRBV30 | CAWSPWTGGRNGYTF | TGTGCCTGGAGCCCTTGGACAGGGGGCAGAAATGGCTACACCTTC
. | TRBD2 | TRBJ2-5 | TRBV5-6 | CASSFFTLAGGLFQETQYF | TGTGCCAGCAGCTTCTTTACTTTAGCGGGGGGGCTATTCCAAGAGACCCAGTACTTC
. | TRBD1 | TRBJ2-2 | TRBV2 | CASSGPRDRTNTGELFF | TGTGCCAGCAGTGGCCCCCGGGACAGGACCAACACCGGGGAGCTGTTTTTT